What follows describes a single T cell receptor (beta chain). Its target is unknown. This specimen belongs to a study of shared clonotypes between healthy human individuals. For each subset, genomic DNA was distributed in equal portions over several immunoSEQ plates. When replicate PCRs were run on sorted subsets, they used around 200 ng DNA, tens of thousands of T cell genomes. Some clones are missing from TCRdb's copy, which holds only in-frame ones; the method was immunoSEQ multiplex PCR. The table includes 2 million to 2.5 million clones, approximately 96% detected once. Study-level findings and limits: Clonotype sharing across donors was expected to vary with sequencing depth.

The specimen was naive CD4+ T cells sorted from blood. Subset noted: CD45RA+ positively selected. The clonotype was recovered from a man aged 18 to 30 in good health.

The CDR3 reads CAWSVQVGASGELFF. CDR3 nucleotides: TGTGCCTGGAGTGTACAAGTAGGGGCCAGCGGGGAGCTGTTTTTT. The chain couples TRBV30 to TRBJ2-2, with D possibly being TRBD1 (5 bases). This CDR3 region has 15 residues. Germline V lookup: CDR1 GTSNPN, CDR2 SVGIG (reference sequence). The V gene lost 0 bases and the J gene lost 7 bases, with 15 bases spanning the gap.